These 9 T cell receptor beta chains were all obtained from the same sample, sequenced in a study of blood T cell repertoires in COVID-19. This table comes from immunoSEQ multiplex PCR, and its TCRdb copy is limited to in-frame clones, with some not included. The sample consists of approximately 46,000 clones, 70% to 85% of them appearing once. The source material was peripheral blood. Every receptor here comes from a human donor in a cohort sampled during active COVID-19.

The gene calls are TRBV18 and TRBJ1-1; 9 bases fit TRBD1. The length of the CDR3 is 15 residues. V lost 5 bases to trimming and J lost 5 bases; unmatched junction nucleotides: 9. Germline assignment: CDR1 KGHSH and CDR2 LQKENI. The CDR3, as DNA: TGTGCCAGCTCATCGAACAGGGGGCAGGGTACTGAAGCTTTCTTT. This gives the protein CASSSNRGQGTEAFF.

The chain combines TRBV12-2 with TRBJ2-1; the table names TRBD1, a call not compared with the DNA. TRBV12-2 counts as a pseudogene. The CDR3 has 18 amino acids. The CDR3 reads CASRYHRGRGLMGNEQFF. The CDR3, as DNA: TGTGCAAGTCGCTACCACAGGGGGCGAGGTTTAATGGGCAATGAGCAGTTCTTC.

The CDR3 DNA reads as TGTGCCACCAGCCCGCGGCCGCCGGGGACCGGGGAGCTGTTTTTT. Its translation: CATSPRPPGTGELFF. This chain connects TRBV15 to TRBJ2-2; tentative D call: TRBD2 (5 bases). V lost 5 bases, J lost 5 bases, and 15 bases lay in between. The CDR3 runs to 15 residues. The germline gives CDR1 LNHNV, CDR2 YYDKDF (reference sequence).

V is TRBV6-5 and J is TRBJ1-1, with unresolved D. The CDR3 covers 14 residues. V lost 0 bases and J 2 bases, leaving 7 bases between the germline ends. Germline V gives CDR1 MNHEY, CDR2 SVGAGI. The CDR3 protein is CASSYSGGNTEAFF. The CDR3 DNA reads as TGTGCCAGCAGTTACTCAGGCGGAAACACTGAAGCTTTCTTT.

The chain carries TRBV5-1 and TRBJ2-2; 10 nucleotides align to TRBD2. CDR1 and CDR2 from the germline V gene are SGHRS and YFSETQ. This CDR3 region has 15 residues. The CDR3 DNA reads TGCGCGACTCAGTGGACTAGCGGGAACACCGGGGAGCTGTTTTTT. This gives the protein CATQWTSGNTGELFF. The full variable domain, with the rest looked up from reference TRBV5-1 and TRBJ2-2, is KAGVTQTPRYLIKTRGQQVTLSCSPISGHRSVSWYQQTPGQGLQFLFEYFSETQRNKGNFPGRFSGRQFSNSRSEMNVSTLELGDSALYLCATQWTSGNTGELFFGEGSRLTVL.

The chain uses TRBV5-5 and TRBJ2-2; D possibly corresponds to TRBD2 (5 bases). V was trimmed by 4 bases and J by 0 bases, leaving 10 bases between them. The CDR3 has 15 amino acids. Germline CDR1 and CDR2: SGHKS and YYEKEE (reference sequence). The DNA for the CDR3 is TGTGCCAGCAGCCTTAGCGTTGCGAACACCGGGGAGCTGTTTTTT. Its translation is CASSLSVANTGELFF.

The chain joins TRBV10-3 to TRBJ2-1; 15 positions match TRBD2. With V trimmed by 1 base and J by 7 bases, 2 bases remained unmatched. CDR1 and CDR2 (germline): ENHRY, SYGVKD. There are 16 residues in the CDR3. In DNA form, the CDR3 reads TGTGCCATCAGTGAGTGGGGGACTAGCGGGAGGAATGAGCAGTTCTTC. Protein sequence: CAISEWGTSGRNEQFF.

The J gene is TRBJ2-7, the V gene TRBV11-3, with 8 bases aligning to TRBD2. The V gene's germline CDR1 is SGHNT and CDR2 YENEEA. Trimming cost V 0 bases and J 0 bases; bases outside gene matches: 7. There are 17 residues in the CDR3. CDR3 DNA sequence: TGTGCCAGCAGCTTAGAAACCCCGGGACTAGTCTCCTACGAGCAGTACTTC. Protein sequence: CASSLETPGLVSYEQYF.

The chain is built from TRBV28 and TRBJ1-3; a weak D match, TRBD1 (6 bases). V was trimmed by 6 bases and J by 3 bases, leaving 9 bases between them. From germline, CDR1 is MDHEN and CDR2 SYDVKM. The CDR3 is 13 residues long. The CDR3 DNA sequence: TGTGCCAGCAGCCAAGGGGGTGGAAACACCATATATTTT. Translated, it gives CASSQGGGNTIYF.